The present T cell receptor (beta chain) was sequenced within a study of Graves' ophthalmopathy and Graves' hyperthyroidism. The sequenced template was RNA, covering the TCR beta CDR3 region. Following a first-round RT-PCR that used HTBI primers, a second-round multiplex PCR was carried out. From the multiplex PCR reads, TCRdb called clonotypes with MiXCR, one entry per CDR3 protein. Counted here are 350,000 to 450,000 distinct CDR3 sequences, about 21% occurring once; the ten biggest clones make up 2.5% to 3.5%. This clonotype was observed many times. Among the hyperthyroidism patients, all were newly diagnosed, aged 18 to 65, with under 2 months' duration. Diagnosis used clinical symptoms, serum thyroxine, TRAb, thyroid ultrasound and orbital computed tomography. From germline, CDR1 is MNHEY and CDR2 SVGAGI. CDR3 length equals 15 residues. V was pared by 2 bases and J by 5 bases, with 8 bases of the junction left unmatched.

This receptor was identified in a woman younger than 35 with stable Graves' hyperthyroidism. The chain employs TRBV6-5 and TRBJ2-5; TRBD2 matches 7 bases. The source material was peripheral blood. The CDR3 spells CASSYGNGRRETQYF. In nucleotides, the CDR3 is TGTGCCAGCAGTTACGGGAACGGGAGGAGGGAGACCCAGTACTTC.